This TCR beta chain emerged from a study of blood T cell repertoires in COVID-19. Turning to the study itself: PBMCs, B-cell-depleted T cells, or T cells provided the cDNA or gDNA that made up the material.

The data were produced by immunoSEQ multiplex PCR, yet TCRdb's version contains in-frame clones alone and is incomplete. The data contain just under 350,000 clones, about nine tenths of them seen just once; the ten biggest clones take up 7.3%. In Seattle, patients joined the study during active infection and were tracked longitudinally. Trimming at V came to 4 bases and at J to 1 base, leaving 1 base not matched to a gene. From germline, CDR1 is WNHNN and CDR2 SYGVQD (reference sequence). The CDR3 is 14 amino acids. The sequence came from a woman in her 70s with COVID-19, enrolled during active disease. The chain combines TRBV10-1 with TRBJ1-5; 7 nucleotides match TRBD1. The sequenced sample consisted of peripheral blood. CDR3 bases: TGCGCCAGCAGTGGAGGGGGCAGCAATCAGCCCCAGCATTTT. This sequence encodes CASSGGGSNQPQHF.